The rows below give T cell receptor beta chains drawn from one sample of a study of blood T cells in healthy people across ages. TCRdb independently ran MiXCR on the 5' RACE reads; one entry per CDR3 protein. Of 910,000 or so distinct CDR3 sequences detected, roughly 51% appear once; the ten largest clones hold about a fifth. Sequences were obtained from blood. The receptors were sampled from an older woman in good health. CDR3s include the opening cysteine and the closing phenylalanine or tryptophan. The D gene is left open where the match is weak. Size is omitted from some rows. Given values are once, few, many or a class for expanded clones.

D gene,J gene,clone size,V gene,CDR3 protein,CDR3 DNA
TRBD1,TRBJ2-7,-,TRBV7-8,CASSYDRGQTYEQYF,TGTGCCAGCAGCTACGACAGGGGGCAGACCTACGAGCAGTACTTC
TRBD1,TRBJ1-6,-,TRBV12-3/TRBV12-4,CASRARGYNSPLHF,TGTGCCAGCAGGGCCAGGGGGTATAATTCACCCCTCCACTTT
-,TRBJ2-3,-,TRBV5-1,CASSLSMNTDTQYF,TGCGCCAGCAGCTTGAGCATGAACACAGATACGCAGTATTTT
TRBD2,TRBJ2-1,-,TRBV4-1,CASSQDFLGLAGDGQFF,TGCGCCAGCAGCCAAGATTTCCTGGGACTAGCGGGAGACGGGCAGTTCTTC
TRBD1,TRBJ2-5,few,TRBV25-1,CASSDRGRETQYF,TGTGCCAGCAGTGACAGGGGGCGGGAGACCCAGTACTTC
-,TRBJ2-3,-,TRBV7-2,CASSLSPNTQYF,TGTGCCAGCAGCTTAAGTCCAAATACGCAGTATTTT
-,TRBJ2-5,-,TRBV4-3,CAGSQGGVGQTQYF,TGCGCCGGCAGCCAAGGGGGGGTCGGACAGACCCAGTACTTC
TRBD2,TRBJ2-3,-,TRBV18,CASSLIKRESTDTQYF,TGTGCCAGCTCACTCATAAAGCGGGAAAGCACAGATACGCAGTATTTT
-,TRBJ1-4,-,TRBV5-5,CASSLGQESEKLFF,TGTGCCAGCAGCTTGGGTCAGGAAAGTGAAAAACTGTTTTTT
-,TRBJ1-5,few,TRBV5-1,CASSLVGEGQPQHF,TGCGCCAGCAGCTTGGTTGGGGAAGGCCAGCCCCAGCATTTT
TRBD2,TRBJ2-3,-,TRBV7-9,CASNPSSGSTDMQYF,TGTGCCAGCAACCCCTCTAGCGGTAGCACAGATATGCAGTATTTT
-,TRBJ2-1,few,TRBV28,CASSLWSGGAYEQFF,TGTGCCAGCAGTTTATGGTCAGGTGGTGCGTATGAGCAGTTCTTC
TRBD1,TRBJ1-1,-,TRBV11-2,CASSLSALQGRNTEAFF,TGTGCCAGCAGCTTAAGTGCCCTACAGGGGCGGAACACTGAAGCTTTCTTT
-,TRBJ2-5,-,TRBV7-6,CASSVADLQETQYF,TGTGCCAGCAGCGTAGCAGACCTTCAAGAGACCCAGTACTTC
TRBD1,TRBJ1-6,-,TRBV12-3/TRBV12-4,CASADRQGASSPLHF,TGTGCCAGCGCCGACCGACAGGGGGCTTCCTCACCCCTCCACTTT
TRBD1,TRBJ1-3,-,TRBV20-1,CSARPRTGVGNTIYF,TGCAGTGCTAGACCTCGTACAGGGGTCGGAAACACCATATATTTT
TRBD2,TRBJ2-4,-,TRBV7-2,CASSLASGSYERYF,TGTGCCAGCAGCTTGGCTAGCGGGAGCTACGAGCGGTACTTC
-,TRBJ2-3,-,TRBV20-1,CSAIIATYTQYF,TGCAGTGCCATTATCGCGACGTATACGCAGTATTTT
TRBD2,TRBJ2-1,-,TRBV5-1,CASSFGRLAGRRLGETQFF,TGCGCCAGCAGCTTTGGGCGACTAGCGGGAAGGAGGTTGGGAGAGACCCAGTTCTTC
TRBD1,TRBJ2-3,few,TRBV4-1,CASSQDDRDSTDTQYF,TGCGCCAGCAGCCAAGATGACAGGGATAGCACAGATACGCAGTATTTT
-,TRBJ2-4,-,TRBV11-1,CASSLGAVGENIQYF,TGTGCCAGCAGCTTAGGGGCGGTGGGGGAAAACATTCAGTACTTC
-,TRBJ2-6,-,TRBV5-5,CASRTVPKYPGANVLTF,TGTGCCAGCAGAACAGTGCCTAAGTACCCCGGGGCCAACGTCCTGACTTTC
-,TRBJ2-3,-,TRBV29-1,CSAPDASSTDTQYF,TGCAGCGCACCGGACGCTTCTAGCACAGATACGCAGTATTTT
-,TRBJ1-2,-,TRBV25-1,CASAGWGPGGYTF,TGTGCCAGCGCGGGGTGGGGGCCCGGAGGCTACACCTTC
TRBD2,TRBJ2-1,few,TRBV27,CASSSGTSGLSEQFF,TGTGCCAGCAGCTCCGGGACTAGTGGATTAAGTGAGCAGTTCTTC
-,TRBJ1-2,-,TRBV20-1,CSARISGAYGYTF,TGCAGTGCTAGAATTTCAGGGGCCTATGGCTACACCTTC
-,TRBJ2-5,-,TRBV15,CATSFRGGDSPRYF,TGTGCCACCAGCTTTCGGGGTGGAGACTCTCCGCGGTACTTC
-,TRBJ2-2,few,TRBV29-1,CSVDKGRELFF,TGCAGCGTTGATAAAGGGAGGGAGCTGTTTTTT
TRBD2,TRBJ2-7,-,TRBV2,CASTTLAGAGVPYEQYF,TGTGCCAGCACCACTCTAGCGGGAGCAGGGGTGCCCTACGAGCAGTACTTC
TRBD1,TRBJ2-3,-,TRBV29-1,CSVPRPGQLTDTQYF,TGCAGCGTCCCCAGGCCGGGACAGCTCACAGATACGCAGTATTTT
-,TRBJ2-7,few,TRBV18,CASSREGYEQYF,TGTGCCAGCTCACGCGAGGGGTACGAGCAGTACTTC
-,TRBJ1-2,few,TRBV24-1,CATSDLTKGKGVNYGYTF,TGTGCCACCAGTGACCTGACAAAGGGGAAAGGGGTGAACTATGGCTACACCTTC
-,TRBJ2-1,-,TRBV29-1,CSAGAFEQFF,TGCAGCGCCGGGGCGTTCGAGCAGTTCTTC
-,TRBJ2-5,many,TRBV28,CASRRDTEETQYF,TGTGCCAGCAGGCGGGACACCGAAGAGACCCAGTACTTC
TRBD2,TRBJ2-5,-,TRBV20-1,CSAPHYFSGINQETQYF,TGCAGTGCCCCACACTATTTTAGCGGGATTAACCAAGAGACCCAGTACTTC
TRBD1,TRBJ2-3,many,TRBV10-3,CAIMAGTGTDTQYF,TGTGCCATCATGGCCGGGACAGGCACAGATACGCAGTATTTT
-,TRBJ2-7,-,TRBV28,CASSPGGGAHSFEQYF,TGTGCCAGCAGTCCTGGGGGGGGGGCGCATAGCTTCGAGCAGTACTTC
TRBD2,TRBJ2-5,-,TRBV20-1,CSAGSSGRETQYF,TGCAGTGCTGGGAGTAGCGGGAGAGAGACCCAGTACTTC
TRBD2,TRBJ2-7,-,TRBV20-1,CSARDPSGRAHGNEQYF,TGCAGTGCTAGAGATCCCAGCGGGAGGGCCCATGGGAACGAGCAGTACTTC
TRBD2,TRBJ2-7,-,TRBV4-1,CAGSQGLAGGSYNEQYF,TGCGCCGGCAGCCAGGGACTAGCGGGAGGGTCCTACAATGAGCAGTACTTC
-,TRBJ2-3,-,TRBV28,CASSDDLTDTQYF,TGTGCCAGCAGTGACGACCTTACAGATACGCAGTATTTT